This paragraph covers one T cell receptor (beta chain) sequence. The data were taken from a study of blood T cell repertoires in COVID-19. Study at large: T cells, B-cell-depleted T cells, or PBMCs supplied cDNA or gDNA.

Authors' processing steps: The assay estimated nucleated cells by amplifying reference gene primers. Repertoires were generated with immunoSEQ multiplex PCR, while TCRdb's copy carries only in-frame clones and drops some. The V and J calls and clone size are taken from that table; D and trimming were inferred from the DNA. Of some 170,000 clones listed, 85% were seen once; the top ten hold roughly 8.2%. CDR3 length: 13 amino acids. Germline assignment: CDR1 SGHRS and CDR2 YFSETQ. Trimming removed 2 bases at V and 2 bases at J, with 7 bases between. The specimen was peripheral blood. The chain joins TRBV5-1 to TRBJ1-1; D call uncertain. The sequence was obtained from a woman aged 60-70 years with acute or convalescent COVID-19. CDR3 sequence reads: CASSFTVNTEAFF. The CDR3 coding sequence is TGCGCCAGCAGCTTCACAGTAAACACTGAAGCTTTCTTT.